One and the same sample provided the 25 T cell receptor beta chains below, sequenced in a study of T cells in Graves' hyperthyroidism and ophthalmopathy. Using RNA transcripts as the source, TCR beta CDR3 regions were amplified. Primed by the HTBI set, a first-round RT-PCR was run on the TCR CDR3. In TCRdb, the multiplex PCR reads were re-called with MiXCR into one record per CDR3 protein. The sample consists of 500,000 to 650,000 distinct CDR3 sequences, 13% to 15% of them appearing once. What was sequenced was blood. The origin of the receptors is a woman between 50 and 59 years old with Graves' ophthalmopathy.

This rearrangement joins TRBV6-1 to TRBJ1-2; D perhaps matches TRBD1 (6 bases). The CDR3 runs to 13 residues. V was clipped by 10 bases and J by 5 bases, with 17 bases between them. Germline CDR1 is MNHNS and CDR2 is SASEGT. The CDR3 reads CAINRRTDYGYTF. The DNA of the CDR3 is TGTGCCATCAATCGCAGGACAGATTATGGCTACACCTTC.

This clonotype was observed at least ten times. The chain's CDR3 is CASSDWGATEAFF. In DNA, the CDR3 is TGTGCCAGCAGTGATTGGGGGGCCACTGAAGCTTTCTTT. The chain joins TRBV2 to TRBJ1-1, with D possibly being TRBD1 (6 bases). Germline values: CDR1 SNHLY, CDR2 FYNNEI. The V gene lost 3 bases and the J gene lost 4 bases, with 9 bases spanning the gap. CDR3 size: 13 residues.

Notes on this clonotype: At one boundary the junction diverges from the germline segment, which might be a read error. The CDR3 DNA sequence: TGTGCCAGCAGTCTACAGGGGGCGAATCGGCCCCAGCATTTT. Protein sequence: CASSLQGANRPQHF. The V and J genes are TRBV5-4 and TRBJ1-5, with 9 bases identical to TRBD1. In germline, CDR1 is SGHNT, CDR2 YYREEE (reference sequence). This CDR3 has 14 amino acids. The whole variable domain, filled in from reference TRBV5-4 and TRBJ1-5, reads ETGVTQSPTHLIKTRGQQVTLRCSSQSGHNTVSWYQQALGQGPQFIFQYYREEENGRGNFPPRFSGLQFPNYSSELNVNALELDDSALYLCASSLQGANRPQHFGDGTRLSIL.

This clonotype has more than one count but fewer than ten. This rearrangement joins TRBV27 to TRBJ2-2; maybe TRBD1 (6 bases). The CDR3 has 15 amino acids. Trimming stripped 5 bases from V and 3 bases from J, with 13 bases between. Looked up from germline, CDR1 is MNHEY and CDR2 is SMNVEV (reference sequence). This chain's CDR3 is CASSLRGLYTGELFF. Here the CDR3 DNA reads TGTGCCAGCAGTCTCAGGGGTTTGTACACCGGGGAGCTGTTTTTT.

The V gene is TRBV20-1, the J gene TRBJ2-7; TRBD2 agrees at 9 bases. This CDR3 contains 13 residues. V was clipped by 6 bases and J by 4 bases; unmatched bases: 7. Germline V gene sequence: CDR1 DFQATT, CDR2 SNEGSKA (reference sequence). DNA for the CDR3: TGCAGTGCAACCACGGGACTAGCTTACGAGCAGTACTTC. Translated: CSATTGLAYEQYF.

The chain employs TRBV5-6 and TRBJ2-1, with TRBD2 as a possible D gene (6 bases). V lost 2 bases to trimming and J lost 1 base, with 16 bases between them. The CDR3 is 17 amino acids. CDR1 SGHDT and CDR2 YYEEEE come from the germline V gene. The CDR3 region has the DNA TGTGCCAGCAGCTTTGGCTTCATCGGGGGATCCTACAATGAGCAGTTCTTC. This sequence encodes CASSFGFIGGSYNEQFF.

V usage is TRBV9 and J usage is TRBJ2-7, with 10 bases aligning to TRBD2. Germline CDR1 and CDR2: SGDLS and YYNGEE. The CDR3 spans 16 residues. With V trimmed by 0 bases and J by 5 bases, 8 bases remained unmatched. CDR3 sequence (DNA): TGTGCCAGCAGCGTAGAAGCGGGAGGGCCGATGGACGAGCAGTACTTC. Residues: CASSVEAGGPMDEQYF.

This clonotype was observed at least ten times. The chain is built from TRBV5-1 and TRBJ1-2; a possible D gene is TRBD1 (5 bases). This CDR3 is 15 amino acids long. Germline values: CDR1 SGHRS, CDR2 YFSETQ. V was pared by 0 bases and J by 0 bases, with 9 bases between. Here the CDR3 reads CASSLEGKANYGYTF. For the CDR3, the DNA is TGCGCCAGCAGCTTGGAGGGGAAAGCTAACTATGGCTACACCTTC.

In its sample, this clonotype was seen many times. This sequence joins TRBV11-2 and TRBJ1-1; D remains ambiguous. The germline gives CDR1 SGHAT, CDR2 FQNNGV. V lost 5 bases to trimming and J lost 4 bases, with 11 bases between them. The CDR3 consists of 13 residues. The CDR3 DNA reads TGTGCCAGCAGCCCCACGTCCGGCACTGAAGCTTTCTTT. It specifies CASSPTSGTEAFF.

This clonotype was found many times. The chain is built from TRBV12-3 or TRBV12-4 and TRBJ1-1; 10 nucleotides align to TRBD1. J was trimmed by 3 bases and V by 6 bases; bases with no gene match: 4. The CDR3 loop spans 14 amino acids. DNA of the CDR3: TGTGCCAGCAGCAGGACAGGGGGGTACACTGAAGCTTTCTTT. This encodes CASSRTGGYTEAFF.

This clonotype has more than one count but fewer than ten. The V call is TRBV12-3 or TRBV12-4, the J call TRBJ2-5; TRBD2 is a possible D gene (6 bases). This CDR3 comprises 15 residues. V lost 3 bases and J 4 bases, leaving 15 bases between the germline ends. The CDR3 coding sequence is TGTGCCAGCAGTTTTAGACTAGGTCCAGGAGAGACCCAGTACTTC. Translated: CASSFRLGPGETQYF.

This clonotype appeared many times. CDR3 amino acids: CASRLTGVSNQPQHF. CDR3 nucleotides: TGTGCCAGCAGACTAACAGGGGTGAGCAATCAGCCCCAGCATTTT. The chain is built from TRBV7-2 and TRBJ1-5; 7 bases align to TRBD1. The V gene end was trimmed by 6 bases and the J gene end by 1 base; junction bases not matched to a gene: 6. Germline V gives CDR1 SGHTA, CDR2 FQGNSA. CDR3 length: 15 amino acids.

This clonotype was found many times. This chain links TRBV20-1 with TRBJ2-1; the match to TRBD2 covers 9 bases. CDR3 length: 14 residues. Germline V gene data show CDR1 as DFQATT and CDR2 as SNEGSKA (reference sequence). Trimming at V came to 5 bases and at J to 8 bases, leaving 10 bases not matched to a gene. DNA for the CDR3: TGCAGTGCTTTGCTAGCGGGAACTCCGGATGAGCAGTTCTTC. Its translation is CSALLAGTPDEQFF.

V usage is TRBV5-4 and J usage is TRBJ1-1; tentative D call: TRBD1 (6 bases). With 7 bases removed from V and 6 bases from J, the gap between germline ends came to 16 bases. CDR1 and CDR2 from the germline V gene are SGHNT and YYREEE (reference sequence). This CDR3 is 13 amino acids long. The CDR3 sequence: CASQIWGGAEAFF. The CDR3 DNA is TGTGCCAGCCAAATTTGGGGGGGCGCTGAAGCTTTCTTT.

The chain recombines TRBV20-1 with TRBJ2-1, with TRBD2 identical over 8 bases. The V gene end was trimmed by 2 bases and the J gene end by 8 bases; junction bases not matched to a gene: 11. The CDR3 is 15 residues long. Germline CDR1 is DFQATT and CDR2 is SNEGSKA (reference sequence). This CDR3 is CSARPFSGIGHEQFF. Written as DNA, the CDR3 is TGCAGTGCTAGACCCTTTAGCGGGATCGGTCATGAGCAGTTCTTC.

The chain joins TRBV28 to TRBJ1-3, with D unclear. V shed 3 bases and J shed 2 bases, with 2 bases lying between them. Per the germline V gene, CDR1 is MDHEN and CDR2 is SYDVKM. The CDR3 covers 12 residues. CDR3 nucleotides: TGTGCCAGCAGTTTCACTGGAAACACCATATATTTT. This gives the protein CASSFTGNTIYF.

In regard to this clonotype: This may come from a read error, since a much larger clone is one base off. The chain links TRBV7-2 to TRBJ2-1; possibly TRBD1 for D (8 bases). The CDR3 covers 14 residues. The germline gives CDR1 SGHTA, CDR2 FQGNSA. The CDR3 region is CASSFTGGANERFF. CDR3 nucleotide sequence: TGTGCCAGCAGCTTTACAGGGGGGGCGAATGAGCGGTTCTTC.

This clonotype was seen a handful of times. Given the absence of the conserved phenylalanine or tryptophan at the CDR3 end, a read error is likely. The chain employs TRBV7-2 and TRBJ2-7; TRBD1 agrees at 8 bases. With 4 bases clipped from V and 7 bases from J, the junction kept 12 bases outside the gene matches. This CDR3 contains 15 residues. Germline assignment: CDR1 SGHTA and CDR2 FQGNSA. The DNA for the CDR3 is TGTGCCAGCAGCTCGTCCGGGACAGGCCCTAGGGAGCAGTACCTC. This sequence encodes CASSSSGTGPREQYL.

This clonotype has a count of ten or more. The V call is TRBV12-3 or TRBV12-4, the J call TRBJ1-4; maybe TRBD1 (6 bases). V was shortened by 7 bases and J by 4 bases, with 13 bases between the two germline ends. The CDR3 consists of 14 residues. The CDR3 reads CASTAGDYNEKLFF. CDR3 nucleotide sequence: TGTGCCAGCACCGCAGGGGACTATAATGAAAAACTGTTTTTT.

This clonotype was counted between two and nine times. The rearrangement uses TRBV4-1 and TRBJ1-4; 7 bases align to TRBD1. Germline trimming cut 2 bases from V and 5 bases from J; bases unmatched to any gene: 2. This CDR3 is built from 14 residues. Germline-derived CDR1 and CDR2 are MGHRA and YSYEKL. The CDR3, as DNA: TGCGCCAGCAGCCAACAGGACAGGAATGAAAAACTGTTTTTT. Encoded protein: CASSQQDRNEKLFF.

In this sample, this clonotype turned up many times. V is TRBV11-2 and J is TRBJ2-3; D possibly uses TRBD1 or TRBD2 (5 bases each). The germline CDR1 and CDR2 sequences are SGHAT and FQNNGV. The CDR3 runs to 15 residues. Trimming pared 1 base from V and 2 bases from J, leaving 10 bases between. Written as DNA, the CDR3 is TGTGCCAGCAGCTTAGGATCCGGGACCACAGATACGCAGTATTTT. This sequence encodes CASSLGSGTTDTQYF.

This clonotype was observed a handful of times. This sequence joins TRBV3-1 and TRBJ2-1; 12 bases line up with TRBD2. The CDR3 extends over 18 amino acids. V trimming: 6 bases; J trimming: 4 bases; junction bases outside the gene matches: 13. Germline lookup yields CDR1 LGHDT and CDR2 YNNKEL (reference sequence). The CDR3 DNA reads TGTGCCAGCAGGCCCAAAATACTAGCGGGAGGCCGATACAATGAGCAGTTCTTC. Protein product: CASRPKILAGGRYNEQFF.

As concerns this clonotype: A much more abundant neighbour one base away suggests this may be a read error. This CDR3 is CASQLRGSYNGQFF. The DNA of the CDR3 is TGTGCCAGCCAACTGCGGGGGTCCTACAATGGGCAGTTCTTC. The V and J genes are TRBV27 and TRBJ2-1; the match to TRBD2 covers 7 bases. The CDR3 sequence is 14 residues long. From germline, CDR1 is MNHEY and CDR2 SMNVEV (reference sequence).

This clonotype was recorded at least ten times. V gene TRBV5-1 combines with J gene TRBJ2-3; 9 bases agree with TRBD1. The CDR3 is 17 amino acids. Per germline, CDR1 SGHRS and CDR2 YFSETQ. The ends lost 4 bases at V and 1 base at J; junction bases unmatched: 10. The DNA for the CDR3 is TGCGCCAGCAGCGCACCCAAACAGGGGGCCCGCACAGATACGCAGTATTTT. This translates into CASSAPKQGARTDTQYF.

V usage is TRBV5-1 and J usage is TRBJ2-2; the match to TRBD2 covers 9 bases. Germline CDR1 SGHRS, CDR2 YFSETQ. Trimming at V came to 1 base and at J to 4 bases, leaving 2 bases not matched to a gene. This CDR3 spans 15 amino acids. The CDR3 DNA sequence: TGCGCCAGCAGCTTGCGCGGGAGGGGCACCGGGGAGCTGTTTTTT. This gives the protein CASSLRGRGTGELFF.